Listed below are T cell receptor beta chains from one sample, sequenced in a study of blood T cell repertoires in COVID-19. TCRdb's table, derived via immunoSEQ multiplex PCR, lists solely in-frame clones and lacks some. In the table there are roughly 80,000 clones, 85% to 95% of which are singletons. The sample comprised peripheral blood. These TCRs come from a man aged 60 to 69 with acute or convalescent COVID-19. The conserved cysteine and the conserved F or W are not part of the CDR3 here. Each record gives: J gene, V gene, CDR3 length, CDR3 protein.

TRBJ2-5,TRBV11-1,10,ASSPREETQY
TRBJ2-3,TRBV7-9,14,ASSSHEGILLDTQY
TRBJ1-4,TRBV19,13,ASSHNPDYNEKLF
TRBJ2-7,TRBV4-3,13,ASSQRPGLAYEQY
TRBJ2-1,TRBV4-3,13,ASSQDKRDDNEQF
TRBJ1-4,TRBV6-5,12,ASREGTGTEKLF
TRBJ2-3,TRBV9,13,ASSGSAGATDTQY
TRBJ2-5,TRBV9,12,ASSEGTSKETQY
TRBJ2-7,TRBV18,14,ASSSRTSGASYEQY
TRBJ1-5,TRBV10-3,13,AISETGTGYQPQH
TRBJ1-1,TRBV18,12,ASSPSPVNTEAF
TRBJ2-2,TRBV9,13,ASSVGTGVFRELF
TRBJ1-4,TRBV28,13,ASSTTGETNEKLF
TRBJ2-5,TRBV7-8,10,ASRTEGETQY
TRBJ2-5,TRBV5-1,12,ASSPGRAEETQY
TRBJ1-3,TRBV7-9,12,ASSAADSGNTIY
TRBJ2-1,TRBV7-2,13,ASSLQGARYNEQF
TRBJ2-7,TRBV11-1,12,ASSPYGSSYEQY
TRBJ2-7,TRBV5-1,12,ASSLDRGGYEQY
TRBJ2-3,TRBV28,12,ASRASGRWDTQY
TRBJ1-3,TRBV3-1/TRBV3-2,13,ASSQGHSSGNTIY
TRBJ2-7,TRBV11-2,14,ASSLDRAGVSYEQY
TRBJ2-1,TRBV5-1,14,ASSLLAGGTYNEQF
TRBJ2-7,TRBV12-3/TRBV12-4,10,ASSSRLYEQY
TRBJ2-3,TRBV30,12,AWSVGALTDTQY
TRBJ2-1,TRBV27,13,ASNPTGGIYNEQF
TRBJ1-6,TRBV28,16,ASSLSRQGSSYNSPLH
TRBJ2-7,TRBV9,11,ASSEGGNYEQY
TRBJ2-3,TRBV20-1,9,SAPPGDTQY
TRBJ1-1,TRBV2,11,ASSVDRDTEAF
TRBJ1-1,TRBV27,13,ASSLFRGVNTEAF
TRBJ2-1,TRBV20-1,14,SASIFGTPGVNEQF
TRBJ1-5,TRBV24-1,12,ATSYGEGDQPQH
TRBJ1-2,TRBV6-2/TRBV6-3,12,ASSYLGQVYGYT
TRBJ1-2,TRBV19,13,ASSMLMTGGYGYT
TRBJ2-7,TRBV29-1,10,SVQAVPYEQY
TRBJ1-1,TRBV9,12,ASSPTQGPSTAF
TRBJ2-7,TRBV11-2,11,ASSPGGSNEQY
TRBJ2-5,TRBV19,12,ATARQGSGETQY
TRBJ1-1,TRBV29-1,9,SVKANTEAF
TRBJ2-3,TRBV28,13,ASSPSGGVRNTQY
TRBJ2-4,TRBV6-4,16,ASTPLGLVGDKKNIQY
TRBJ1-1,TRBV5-1,14,ASGRQAQGMNTEAF
TRBJ1-3,TRBV7-9,14,ASSLLRLSSGNTIY
TRBJ2-5,TRBV27,12,ASSAGTGLETQY
TRBJ2-2,TRBV9,13,ASSASSGNTGELF
TRBJ2-1,TRBV2,16,ASRHPGLAESSYNEQF
TRBJ1-2,TRBV18,14,ASSPITGGLNYGYT
TRBJ2-7,TRBV18,13,ASSPALAPFGEQY
TRBJ1-6,TRBV14,13,ASSQRTARESPLH
TRBJ1-3,TRBV19,14,ASAEEAGFAGNTIY
TRBJ2-3,TRBV9,10,ASSARGDTQY
TRBJ2-5,TRBV21-1,13,ASSLTSAGQETQY
TRBJ2-7,TRBV3-1/TRBV3-2,13,ASSPPLAGDYEQY
TRBJ2-6,TRBV9,16,ASSVAPNLATGANVLT
TRBJ2-1,TRBV5-1,13,ASSSTGAKVNEQF